These 26 T cell receptor beta chains were all obtained from the same sample, sequenced in a study of cytomegalovirus exposure and HLA in healthy donors. PCR used 60 Vbeta primers and 13 Jbeta primers. Method: immunoSEQ multiplex PCR; TCRdb's copy keeps in-frame clones and lacks some. The sample shows over 150,000 clones, approximately 80% of them seen only once. Sequenced input: PBMCs. These receptors were obtained from a man aged 25 to 40 in good health and CMV-seropositive.

This clone appeared a single time. The CDR3 nucleotides read TGTGCCAGCAGTTTACGACAGAACTATGGCTACACCTTC. This encodes CASSLRQNYGYTF. This rearrangement joins TRBV6-5 to TRBJ1-2; maybe TRBD1 (5 bases). Trimming pared 4 bases from V and 2 bases from J, leaving 8 bases between. The CDR3 has 13 amino acids. Germline V gives CDR1 MNHEY, CDR2 SVGAGI.

The chain carries TRBV4-1 and TRBJ1-3, with 8 bases identical to TRBD1. In germline, CDR1 is MGHRA, CDR2 YSYEKL. The CDR3 has 17 amino acids. Trimming at V came to 1 base and at J to 2 bases, leaving 7 bases not matched to a gene. CDR3 amino acids: CASSQVGPDRAGNTIYF. For the CDR3, the DNA is TGCGCCAGCAGCCAAGTGGGGCCGGACAGGGCTGGAAACACCATATATTTT.

V and J are TRBV15 and TRBJ2-5; 8 bases are shared with TRBD2. Germline CDR1 LNHNV, CDR2 YYDKDF (reference sequence). The CDR3 contains 17 residues. J gave up 1 base and V 0 bases, and 7 bases lay outside the gene matches. The CDR3 protein is CATSRDPQRGTQETQYF. Written as DNA, the CDR3 is TGTGCCACCAGCAGAGATCCTCAGCGGGGGACCCAAGAGACCCAGTACTTC.

The rearrangement uses TRBV11-2 and TRBJ2-3; D gene uncertain. Trimming left V 5 bases short and J 0 bases short, with 9 bases between. The V gene's germline CDR1 is SGHAT and CDR2 FQNNGV. The CDR3 runs to 14 residues. CDR3 sequence (DNA): TGTGCCAGCAGCCAGATTCTGAGCACAGATACGCAGTATTTT. This translates into CASSQILSTDTQYF.

The chain joins TRBV11-2 to TRBJ2-3; D gene uncertain. V was cut by 1 base and J by 7 bases, with 6 bases left in between. There are 12 residues in the CDR3. CDR1 is SGHAT, CDR2 FQNNGV, per germline. Here the CDR3 reads CASSLVANTQYF. CDR3 bases: TGTGCCAGCAGCTTAGTAGCAAATACGCAGTATTTT. Based on the CDR3 plus reference TRBV11-2 and TRBJ2-3, the full variable domain is EAGVAQSPRYKIIEKRQSVAFWCNPISGHATLYWYQQILGQGPKLLIQFQNNGVVDDSQLPKDRFSAERLKGVDSTLKIQPAKLEDSAVYLCASSLVANTQYFGPGTRLTVL.

The gene calls are TRBV27 and TRBJ2-1, with 10 bases aligning to TRBD2. The junction had 4 bases not matched to a gene; V was cut back by 3 bases and J by 5 bases. Germline V gives CDR1 MNHEY, CDR2 SMNVEV (reference sequence). The length of the CDR3 is 15 residues. This chain's CDR3 is CASSFSGGANNEQFF. In DNA, the CDR3 is TGTGCCAGCAGTTTCAGCGGGGGGGCTAACAATGAGCAGTTCTTC.

This clone was seen once. For the CDR3, the DNA is TGTGCCAGCAGTTACGGACCGGGACTGAAGCAGTATTTT. It translates to CASSYGPGLKQYF. The chain has TRBV6-5 and TRBJ2-3; D is perhaps TRBD2 (6 bases). The V and J ends lost 2 bases and 11 bases respectively, with 14 bases between them. Germline loops: CDR1 MNHEY, CDR2 SVGAGI. The CDR3 extends over 13 amino acids.

The chain uses TRBV7-2 and TRBJ2-1; D is possibly TRBD2 (5 bases). There are 13 residues in the CDR3. CDR1 SGHTA and CDR2 FQGNSA come from the germline V gene. Trimming removed 3 bases at V and 8 bases at J, with 11 bases between. The CDR3: CASSFELAYEQFF. The DNA of the CDR3 is TGTGCCAGCAGCTTCGAGCTAGCCTATGAGCAGTTCTTC.

The chain has TRBV2 and TRBJ2-7, with TRBD1 matching over 7 bases. CDR1 is SNHLY and CDR2 is FYNNEI in the germline V gene. Losses at the gene ends were 6 bases for V and 2 bases for J; bases not matched to a gene: 4. This CDR3 is built from 13 residues. CDR3 sequence reads: CASRGRGTYEQYF. In DNA, the CDR3 is TGTGCCAGCAGGGGCAGGGGGACCTACGAGCAGTACTTC.

The chain couples TRBV6-6 to TRBJ2-7, with TRBD1 as a possible D gene (6 bases). This CDR3 comprises 13 residues. Germline values: CDR1 MNHNY, CDR2 SVGAGI (reference sequence). V was shortened by 6 bases and J by 3 bases, with 12 bases between the two germline ends. This CDR3 reads CASSRGQLYEQYF. In DNA form, the CDR3 reads TGTGCCAGCAGCCGTGGACAGCTCTACGAGCAGTACTTC.

V and J are TRBV27 and TRBJ2-1; perhaps TRBD1 as D (6 bases). Germline CDR1 and CDR2: MNHEY and SMNVEV (reference sequence). This CDR3 region has 15 residues. V was trimmed by 7 bases and J by 0 bases, leaving 13 bases between them. CDR3 in amino acids: CASISRQDSYNEQFF. The DNA of the CDR3 is TGTGCCAGCATCTCCCGACAGGACTCCTACAATGAGCAGTTCTTC.

This clone was detected a few times. The rearrangement uses TRBV2 and TRBJ2-5, with 7 bases lining up with TRBD1. This CDR3 region has 14 residues. Germline assignment: CDR1 SNHLY and CDR2 FYNNEI. V was pared by 5 bases and J by 1 base, with 4 bases of the junction left unmatched. The CDR3 DNA follows: TGTGCCAGCAGTCCGGACAGGAGCCAAGAGACCCAGTACTTC. It yields the protein CASSPDRSQETQYF.

The V and J genes are TRBV5-4 and TRBJ2-7; TRBD1 matches at 8 bases. CDR3 length equals 14 residues. Losses at the gene ends were 2 bases for V and 6 bases for J; bases not matched to a gene: 7. Germline V lookup: CDR1 SGHNT, CDR2 YYREEE (reference sequence). This CDR3 reads CASSFTGGRGEQYF. The CDR3 coding sequence is TGTGCCAGCAGCTTTACAGGGGGTAGGGGCGAGCAGTACTTC.

The chain uses TRBV7-9 and TRBJ1-2; D is perhaps TRBD1 (6 bases). In germline, CDR1 is SEHNR, CDR2 FQNEAQ (reference sequence). Trimming removed 5 bases from V and 4 bases from J, with 20 bases in between. The CDR3 extends over 16 amino acids. The CDR3 DNA sequence: TGTGCCAGCAGCCGAGGGTCGACAGGAACGACCTATGGCTACACCTTC. Protein: CASSRGSTGTTYGYTF.

V usage is TRBV5-1 and J usage is TRBJ2-3; the D is unclear. This CDR3 has 14 residues. Germline values: CDR1 SGHRS, CDR2 YFSETQ. The ends were cut back, 0 bases at V and 3 bases at J, with 8 bases in the middle. CDR3 sequence (DNA): TGCGCCAGCAGCTTGGGGAGCCCGACAGATACGCAGTATTTT. Translated: CASSLGSPTDTQYF.

This clone was detected only a few times. The chain carries TRBV7-6 and TRBJ2-7; tentative D call: TRBD2 (7 bases). V dropped 5 bases and J dropped 0 bases, with 20 bases sitting between them. Per the germline V gene, CDR1 is SGHVS and CDR2 is FNYEAQ. The CDR3 has 17 amino acids. CDR3 sequence: CASSPRGGGGSSYEQYF. DNA of the CDR3: TGTGCCAGCAGCCCCCGAGGAGGCGGGGGCAGCTCCTACGAGCAGTACTTC.

The chain's CDR3 is CASSSPDTSYEQYF. The CDR3 nucleotides read TGTGCCAGCAGCTCCCCGGACACCTCCTACGAGCAGTACTTC. V gene TRBV7-8 combines with J gene TRBJ2-7; maybe TRBD1 (5 bases). Per germline, CDR1 SGHVS and CDR2 FQNEAQ. CDR3 length: 14 residues. Between the trimmed V and J ends, which lost 4 bases and 0 bases, there was a span of 10 bases.

This clone came up once. This sequence joins TRBV6-4 and TRBJ2-7; tentatively, D is TRBD1 (7 bases). CDR1 and CDR2 from the germline V gene are MRHNA and SNTAGT. There are 17 residues in the CDR3. Between the trimmed V and J ends, which lost 2 bases and 6 bases, there was a span of 23 bases. This CDR3 reads CASSDPGVRGVRCEQYF. The CDR3 bases are TGTGCCAGCAGTGACCCGGGTGTCAGGGGGGTTCGGTGCGAGCAGTACTTC.

V is TRBV7-8 and J is TRBJ1-5; 7 positions agree with TRBD1. The CDR3 is 15 amino acids. Per germline, CDR1 SGHVS and CDR2 FQNEAQ. V gave up 5 bases and J gave up 6 bases; unmatched junction bases: 10. The CDR3 reads CASSVGAGGGQPQHF. The CDR3 DNA is TGTGCCAGCAGCGTGGGGGCAGGGGGAGGTCAGCCCCAGCATTTT.

This chain uses TRBV19 with TRBJ2-2, with TRBD1 matching 8 bases. The CDR3 sequence is 13 residues long. Germline V CDR1 and CDR2: LNHDA, SQIVND (reference sequence). V lost 6 bases and J lost 3; bases outside the gene matches: 0. CDR3 region: CASRDRDTGELFF. Here the CDR3 DNA reads TGTGCCAGTAGGGACAGGGACACCGGGGAGCTGTTTTTT.

Note on this clone: At one of its ends the junction is not consistent with the germline gene, which may arise from a read error. The chain couples TRBV14 to TRBJ1-2, with D maybe TRBD1 (5 bases). This CDR3 has 15 amino acids. Germline V lookup: CDR1 SGHDN, CDR2 FVKESK. The chain's CDR3 is CASSEDYGRAGGYTF. In nucleotides, the CDR3 is TGTGCCAGCAGCGAAGACTATGGCAGGGCTGGTGGCTACACCTTC.

This clone was counted a few times. The rearrangement joins TRBV4-3 to TRBJ2-3; 9 positions agree with TRBD2. The ends lost 0 bases at V and 3 bases at J; junction bases unmatched: 7. The CDR3 loop spans 17 amino acids. Germline V CDR1 and CDR2: LGHNA, YSLEER. Written as DNA, the CDR3 is TGCGCCAGCAGCCAAGATAGCGGCGGGGGGGTGACAGATACGCAGTATTTT. It translates to CASSQDSGGGVTDTQYF.

The V and J genes are TRBV5-1 and TRBJ1-2; D perhaps matches TRBD1 (5 bases). Trimming cost V 3 bases and J 3 bases, with 9 bases left between them. Germline-derived CDR1 and CDR2 are SGHRS and YFSETQ. The CDR3 has 13 amino acids. Here the CDR3 DNA reads TGCGCCAGCAGCTCGCGGGACGACTATGGCTACACCTTC. This sequence encodes CASSSRDDYGYTF.

The chain couples TRBV10-3 to TRBJ2-3; 7 bases line up with TRBD2. Germline loops: CDR1 ENHRY, CDR2 SYGVKD. V trimming: 4 bases; J trimming: 2 bases; junction bases outside the gene matches: 6. The CDR3 is 15 residues long. The CDR3 region is CAISGGSGITDTQYF. The CDR3, as DNA: TGTGCCATCAGTGGAGGGAGCGGGATCACAGATACGCAGTATTTT.

The chain joins TRBV19 to TRBJ2-1, with D possibly being TRBD2 (6 bases). In germline, CDR1 is LNHDA, CDR2 SQIVND (reference sequence). V lost 7 bases to trimming and J lost 9 bases, with 16 bases between them. The CDR3 spans 13 residues. Here the CDR3 reads CASTGTVIGEQFF. The CDR3, as DNA: TGTGCCAGTACAGGGACTGTTATCGGTGAGCAGTTCTTC.

This rearrangement joins TRBV12-5 to TRBJ1-5; 9 bases are a match to TRBD1. Germline V gene data show CDR1 as LGHNT and CDR2 as FRNRAP. The CDR3 has 16 amino acids. V lost 0 bases and J lost 6; bases outside the gene matches: 6. CDR3 region: CASGLVGTGLSQPQHF. Written as DNA, the CDR3 is TGTGCTAGTGGTTTGGTAGGGACAGGGCTCAGTCAGCCCCAGCATTTT.